This T cell receptor beta chain was sequenced for a study of beta chain features in type 1 diabetes. Study conclusions and caveats: Comparison showed that naive, central memory and Treg TCRB repertoires appeared more similar among patients than among healthy donors. Type 1 diabetes patients showed a moderate but significant shortening of TCRB CDR3s in all four CD4+ subsets. Whether HLA type affects TCRB rearrangement stayed undetermined in the present work.

Since all of the isolated RNA was reverse transcribed, expressed TCRB transcripts were what got sequenced. Generated by immunoSEQ multiplex PCR, the TCRdb table keeps only in-frame clones and is missing some. This table has some 250,000 clones, roughly a tenth appearing once. The CDR3 contains 20 residues. V shed 1 base, J shed 1 base, and the junction held 14 bases outside the gene matches. Germline CDR1 is SGHTA and CDR2 is FQGTGA. A remark on this clone: No antigen is known for it.

By way of CD45RO/CCR7/CD25/CD127/CD95/CD27, the CD4+ regulatory, stem cell-like memory, central memory and naive cells were sorted. This sequence was found in a young man with type 1 diabetes. The sequenced sample consisted of naive CD4+ T cells from blood. The chain joins TRBV7-3 to TRBJ2-1; 9 nucleotides agree with TRBD2. The CDR3 DNA follows: TGTGCCAGCAGCTTAAAGCCCCTAGCGGGGAACTATGGTTCCTACAATGAGCAGTTCTTC. As protein: CASSLKPLAGNYGSYNEQFF.